This section outlines one T cell receptor (beta chain) sequence together with its context. What it recognizes is unknown. Previously described methods and listed TCR primers produced bulk TCR libraries. Via MiXCR, TCRdb re-called the PCR reads, giving one row per CDR3 protein. The repertoire consists of some 96,000 distinct CDR3 sequences, with roughly 24% occurring once and the leading ten covering roughly 1%. The V end lost 4 bases, the J end lost 2 bases, and 4 bases lay between the germline ends. The CDR3 covers 13 residues. CDR1 KGHDR and CDR2 SFDVKD come from the germline V gene. The source of the sample is a study of molecular identifiers for immune sequencing clone quantification. Overall study results and limits: Identical barcode-sharing TCR molecules could lead to underestimated sizes for highly expanded clones. Clones with over 20 RNA copies captured over 99% of effector molecules but under 1% of naive ones.

Preparation of naive CD8 libraries involved roughly 18,000 to 1,100,000 sorted cells and 10%, 30% or 50% RNA. This receptor was identified in a human donor in good health. Some libraries in this study had Jurkat cell RNA spiked in. V gene TRBV24-1 combines with J gene TRBJ2-2; D call uncertain. The sequenced sample consisted of naive CD8+ T cells from blood, with Jurkat cell RNA spiked in. As to subset: FACS-sorted CD8+CD4-CCR7+CD45RA+ naive T cells. The CDR3 protein is CATSDRNTGELFF. CDR3 in DNA: TGTGCCACCAGTGACAGAAACACCGGGGAGCTGTTTTTT.